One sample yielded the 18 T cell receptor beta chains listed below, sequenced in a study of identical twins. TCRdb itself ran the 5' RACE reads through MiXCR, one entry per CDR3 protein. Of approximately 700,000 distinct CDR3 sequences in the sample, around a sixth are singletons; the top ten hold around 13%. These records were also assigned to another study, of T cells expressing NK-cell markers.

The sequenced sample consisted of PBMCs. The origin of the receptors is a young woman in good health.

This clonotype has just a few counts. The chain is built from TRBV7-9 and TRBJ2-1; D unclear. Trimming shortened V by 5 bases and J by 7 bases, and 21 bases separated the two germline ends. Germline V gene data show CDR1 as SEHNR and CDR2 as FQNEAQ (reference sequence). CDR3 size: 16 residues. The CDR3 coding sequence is TGTGCCAGCAGCCCGCTTGGAGCGCTCTCGAGGAATGAGCAGTTCTTC. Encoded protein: CASSPLGALSRNEQFF.

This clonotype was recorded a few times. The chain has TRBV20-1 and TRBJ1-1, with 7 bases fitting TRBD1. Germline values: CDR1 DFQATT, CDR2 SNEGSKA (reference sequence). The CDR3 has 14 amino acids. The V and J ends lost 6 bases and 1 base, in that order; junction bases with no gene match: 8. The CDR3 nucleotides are TGCAGTGCAATCAGGGGGGGACGGAACACTGAAGCTTTCTTT. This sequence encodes CSAIRGGRNTEAFF.

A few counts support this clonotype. CDR3 loop: CSARDVALGGYEQYF. CDR3 coding DNA: TGCAGTGCTAGAGATGTGGCCCTGGGGGGCTACGAGCAGTACTTC. The V call is TRBV20-1, the J call TRBJ2-7; D perhaps matches TRBD2 (6 bases). The germline V gene has CDR1 DFQATT and CDR2 SNEGSKA (reference sequence). V lost 0 bases to trimming and J lost 3 bases, with 15 bases between them. The CDR3 runs 15 residues.

The CDR3 here is CATSRDLATYGGYTF. The CDR3, as DNA: TGTGCCACCAGCAGAGATTTAGCGACTTACGGCGGCTACACCTTC. The genes are TRBV15 and TRBJ1-2; D unclear. This CDR3 is 15 amino acids long. V dropped 0 bases and J dropped 8 bases, with 16 bases sitting between them. Per the germline V gene, CDR1 is LNHNV and CDR2 is YYDKDF (reference sequence).

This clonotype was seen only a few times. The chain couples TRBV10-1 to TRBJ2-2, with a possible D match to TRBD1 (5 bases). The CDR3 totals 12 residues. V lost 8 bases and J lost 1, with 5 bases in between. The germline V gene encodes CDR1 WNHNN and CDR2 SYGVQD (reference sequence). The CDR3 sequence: CASGQNTGELFF. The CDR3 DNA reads TGCGCCAGCGGACAGAACACCGGGGAGCTGTTTTTT.

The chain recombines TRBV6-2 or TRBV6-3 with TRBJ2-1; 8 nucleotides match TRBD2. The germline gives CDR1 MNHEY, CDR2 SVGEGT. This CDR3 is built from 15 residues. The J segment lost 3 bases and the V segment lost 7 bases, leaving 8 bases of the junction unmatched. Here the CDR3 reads CASIRTSGYYNEQFF. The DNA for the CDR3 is TGTGCCAGCATAAGAACTAGCGGCTACTACAATGAGCAGTTCTTC.

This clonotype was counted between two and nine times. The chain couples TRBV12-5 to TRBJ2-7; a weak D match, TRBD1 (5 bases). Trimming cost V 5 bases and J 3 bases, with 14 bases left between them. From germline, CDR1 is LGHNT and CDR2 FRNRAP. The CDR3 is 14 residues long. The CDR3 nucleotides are TGTGCTAGTGGTCCCCGACTCCAGGGCTACGAGCAGTACTTC. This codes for CASGPRLQGYEQYF. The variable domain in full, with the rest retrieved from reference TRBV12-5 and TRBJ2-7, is DARVTQTPRHKVTEMGQEVTMRCQPILGHNTVFWYRQTMMQGLELLAYFRNRAPLDDSGMPKDRFSAEMPDATLATLKIQPSEPRDSAVYFCASGPRLQGYEQYFGPGTRLTVT.

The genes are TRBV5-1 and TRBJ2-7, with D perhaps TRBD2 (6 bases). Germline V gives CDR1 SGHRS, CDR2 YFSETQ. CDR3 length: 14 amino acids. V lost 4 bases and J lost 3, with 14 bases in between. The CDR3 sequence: CASSLLATNYEQYF. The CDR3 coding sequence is TGCGCCAGCAGCCTCCTAGCGACGAACTACGAGCAGTACTTC.

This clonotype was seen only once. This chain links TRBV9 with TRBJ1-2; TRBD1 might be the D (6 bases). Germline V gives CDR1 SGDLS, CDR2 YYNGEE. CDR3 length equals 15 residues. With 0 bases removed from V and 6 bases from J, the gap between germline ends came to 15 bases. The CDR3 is CASSVATGRSDGYTF. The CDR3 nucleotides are TGTGCCAGCAGCGTAGCTACAGGGCGTTCCGATGGCTACACCTTC.

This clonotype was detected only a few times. The CDR3 DNA sequence: TGCGCCAGCACCCGCGGACTAGCGGGGGGTCGGTCAGATACGCAGTATTTT. Its translation: CASTRGLAGGRSDTQYF. The genes are TRBV5-1 and TRBJ2-3, with 14 bases lining up with TRBD2. The V segment lost 6 bases and the J segment 4 bases; nucleotides outside the gene matches: 10. Germline V gene lookup returns CDR1 SGHRS and CDR2 YFSETQ. The CDR3 loop spans 17 amino acids.

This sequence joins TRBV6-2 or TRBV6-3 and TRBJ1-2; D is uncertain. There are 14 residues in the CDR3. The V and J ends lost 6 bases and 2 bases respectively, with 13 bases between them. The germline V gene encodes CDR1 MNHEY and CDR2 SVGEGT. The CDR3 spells CASSPKGKNYGYTF. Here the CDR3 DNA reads TGTGCCAGCAGCCCCAAAGGCAAGAACTATGGCTACACCTTC.

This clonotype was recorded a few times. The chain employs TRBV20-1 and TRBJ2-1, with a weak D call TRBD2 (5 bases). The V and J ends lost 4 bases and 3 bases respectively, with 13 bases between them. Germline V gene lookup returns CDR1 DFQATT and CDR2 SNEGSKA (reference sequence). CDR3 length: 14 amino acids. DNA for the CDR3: TGCAGTGCTACCCGGTCCGGGATCTACAATGAGCAGTTCTTC. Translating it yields CSATRSGIYNEQFF.

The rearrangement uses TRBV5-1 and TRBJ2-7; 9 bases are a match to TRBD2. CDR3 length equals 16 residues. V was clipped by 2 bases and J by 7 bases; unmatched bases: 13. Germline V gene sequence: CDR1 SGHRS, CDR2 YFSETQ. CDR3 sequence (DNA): TGCGCCAGCAGCTTCGGGCAGAGCCTAGCGGGGAGGGAGCAGTACTTC. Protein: CASSFGQSLAGREQYF.

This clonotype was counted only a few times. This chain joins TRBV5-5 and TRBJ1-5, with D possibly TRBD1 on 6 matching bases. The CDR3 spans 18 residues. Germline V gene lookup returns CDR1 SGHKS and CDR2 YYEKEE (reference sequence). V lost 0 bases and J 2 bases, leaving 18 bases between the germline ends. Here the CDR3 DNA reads TGTGCCAGCAGCTTGGGGGTTAAAGCCTCAGGGGGCAATCAGCCCCAGCATTTT. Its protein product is CASSLGVKASGGNQPQHF.

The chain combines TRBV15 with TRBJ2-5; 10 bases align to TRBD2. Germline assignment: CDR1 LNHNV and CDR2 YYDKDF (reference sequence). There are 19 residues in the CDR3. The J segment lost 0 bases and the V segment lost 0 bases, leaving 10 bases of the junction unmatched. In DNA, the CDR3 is TGTGCCACCAGCAGAGATCCGAAGCGGGAGGGCCTGTACCAAGAGACCCAGTACTTC. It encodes CATSRDPKREGLYQETQYF.

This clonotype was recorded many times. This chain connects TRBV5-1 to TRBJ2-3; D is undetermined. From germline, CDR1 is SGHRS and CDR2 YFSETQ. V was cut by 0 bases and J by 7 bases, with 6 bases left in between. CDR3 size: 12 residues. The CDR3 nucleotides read TGCGCCAGCAGCTTGGCCGGAAATACGCAGTATTTT. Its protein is CASSLAGNTQYF. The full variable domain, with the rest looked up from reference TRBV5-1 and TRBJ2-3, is KAGVTQTPRYLIKTRGQQVTLSCSPISGHRSVSWYQQTPGQGLQFLFEYFSETQRNKGNFPGRFSGRQFSNSRSEMNVSTLELGDSALYLCASSLAGNTQYFGPGTRLTVL.

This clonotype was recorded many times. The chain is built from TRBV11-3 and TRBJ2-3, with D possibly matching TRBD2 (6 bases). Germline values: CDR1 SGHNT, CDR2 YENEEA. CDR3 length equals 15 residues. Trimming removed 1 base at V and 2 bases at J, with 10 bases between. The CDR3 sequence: CASSLVGGATDTQYF. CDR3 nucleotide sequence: TGTGCCAGCAGCTTAGTTGGAGGGGCCACAGATACGCAGTATTTT. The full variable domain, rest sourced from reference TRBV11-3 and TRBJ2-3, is EAGVVQSPRYKIIEKKQPVAFWCNPISGHNTLYWYLQNLGQGPELLIRYENEEAVDDSQLPKDRFSAERLKGVDSTLKIQPAELGDSAVYLCASSLVGGATDTQYFGPGTRLTVL.

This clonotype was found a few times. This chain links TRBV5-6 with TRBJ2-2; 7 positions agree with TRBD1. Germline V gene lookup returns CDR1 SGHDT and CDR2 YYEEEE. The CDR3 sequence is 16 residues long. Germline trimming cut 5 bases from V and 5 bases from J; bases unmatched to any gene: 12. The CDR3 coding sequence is TGTGCCAGCAGGGGGACGGGACAGCTTACAACCGGGGAGCTGTTTTTT. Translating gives CASRGTGQLTTGELFF.